Below, one T cell receptor beta chain is given with its context. The data belong to a study of cytomegalovirus exposure and HLA in healthy donors. The wider study: There were 100 million to 120 million unique TCR beta sequences, drawn from around 180 million T cells, in an earlier analysis.

Trimming cost V 1 base and J 10 bases, with 11 bases left between them. From germline, CDR1 is SGHTA and CDR2 FQGNSA. The CDR3 totals 13 residues. PCR involved 60 Vbeta and 13 Jbeta primers. Authors' methods: In a later analysis, tens of millions of unique TCR beta chains included roughly 11 million shared by two or more donors. The table came from immunoSEQ multiplex PCR; TCRdb's copy has only in-frame clones and leaves some out. V and J calls and clone size are given by that table; D and trimming were obtained from the DNA. The table records fewer than 150,000 clones, around 80% of them present only once.

Sequenced material: PBMCs. This sequence joins TRBV7-2 and TRBJ2-1, with D hard to call. This TCR came from a woman aged 40 to 50 in good health and CMV-seropositive. CDR3 sequence reads: CASSLVDGQEQFF. CDR3 DNA: TGTGCCAGCAGCTTAGTCGATGGCCAGGAGCAGTTCTTC.